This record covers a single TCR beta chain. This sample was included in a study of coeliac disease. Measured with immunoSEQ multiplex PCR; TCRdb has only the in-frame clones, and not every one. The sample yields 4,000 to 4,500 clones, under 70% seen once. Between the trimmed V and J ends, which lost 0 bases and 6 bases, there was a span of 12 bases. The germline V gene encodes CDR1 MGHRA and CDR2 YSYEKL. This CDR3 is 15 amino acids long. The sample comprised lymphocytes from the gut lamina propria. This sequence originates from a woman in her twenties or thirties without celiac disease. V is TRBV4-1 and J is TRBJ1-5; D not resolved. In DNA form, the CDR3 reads TGCGCCAGCAGCCAAGATGGGCAGGAAGGTCAGCCCCAGCATTTT. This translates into CASSQDGQEGQPQHF.